This passage covers 16 T cell receptor beta chains from one sample sequenced in a study of control samples from healthy donors and cancer patients. TCRdb keeps only in-frame clones here, not all; method: immunoSEQ multiplex PCR. In the table there are 100,000 to 150,000 clones, roughly 92% of which are singletons. Sequencing input: blood. Source of these receptors: a man younger than 35 in good health.

The chain recombines TRBV9 with TRBJ2-3, with TRBD2 matching over 11 bases. This CDR3 has 16 amino acids. The germline V gene encodes CDR1 SGDLS and CDR2 YYNGEE. Trimming took 6 bases from V and 4 from J; bases not matched to a gene: 10. The CDR3, as DNA: TGTGCCAGCACGGGGCTAGCGGGGGGCGGGGCAGATACGCAGTATTTT. Its protein product is CASTGLAGGGADTQYF.

This clone appeared once. The chain combines TRBV6-5 with TRBJ1-1; 7 bases are shared with TRBD1. The germline gives CDR1 MNHEY, CDR2 SVGAGI. The CDR3 has 12 residues. V was clipped by 2 bases and J by 8 bases; unmatched bases: 2. The CDR3 spells CASSYPTGEAFF. The DNA of the CDR3 is TGTGCCAGCAGTTACCCGACAGGGGAAGCTTTCTTT.

V usage is TRBV7-6 and J usage is TRBJ2-7; 8 nucleotides match TRBD1. CDR3 length equals 14 residues. Germline-derived CDR1 and CDR2 are SGHVS and FNYEAQ. The J segment lost 5 bases and the V segment lost 5 bases, leaving 8 bases of the junction unmatched. CDR3 residues: CASSAGRGPDEQYF. As DNA, the CDR3 is TGTGCCAGCAGCGCTGGCAGGGGGCCGGACGAGCAGTACTTC.

The chain joins TRBV6-5 to TRBJ2-3; D is perhaps TRBD1 (6 bases). V lost 10 bases to trimming and J lost 3 bases, with 17 bases between them. The CDR3 totals 14 residues. The germline V gene encodes CDR1 MNHEY and CDR2 SVGAGI. In nucleotides, the CDR3 is TGTGCCACCCGTAGGTCAGGGGAAACAGATACGCAGTATTTT. This encodes CATRRSGETDTQYF.

The DNA for the CDR3 is TGTGCCAGCAGCTTATCCGAAGCTTTCTTT. As protein: CASSLSEAFF. V is TRBV11-2 and J is TRBJ1-1; D is unresolved. The CDR3 has 10 amino acids. Trimming pared 2 bases from V and 8 bases from J, leaving 3 bases between. Germline V gene lookup returns CDR1 SGHAT and CDR2 FQNNGV.

The rearrangement uses TRBV4-2 and TRBJ1-2; possibly TRBD1 for D (5 bases). V lost 0 bases and J lost 4, with 21 bases in between. Germline CDR1 is LGHNA and CDR2 is YNFKEQ. The CDR3 extends over 18 amino acids. In nucleotides, the CDR3 is TGTGCCAGCAGCCAAGAGAGTAATCAGGGTATACTAAGCTATGGCTACACCTTC. Translating gives CASSQESNQGILSYGYTF.

The chain carries TRBV29-1 and TRBJ2-2; the D gene is possibly TRBD1 (6 bases). The germline V gene encodes CDR1 SQVTM and CDR2 ANQGSEA. V lost 3 bases to trimming and J lost 4 bases, with 12 bases between them. The CDR3 spans 14 residues. The CDR3 region is CSVDGQGITGELFF. CDR3 sequence (DNA): TGCAGCGTTGATGGGCAGGGGATCACCGGGGAGCTGTTTTTT.

This clone was recorded once. The chain has TRBV4-2 and TRBJ2-2, with 10 bases that match TRBD2. Per germline, CDR1 LGHNA and CDR2 YNFKEQ. Unmatched junction bases numbered 3, after V lost 1 base and J lost 4 bases. This CDR3 contains 16 residues. In nucleotides, the CDR3 is TGTGCCAGCAGCCAAGTTGTAGCGGGGGGCACCGGGGAGCTGTTTTTT. The encoded protein is CASSQVVAGGTGELFF.

The chain employs TRBV11-2 and TRBJ2-1; 15 bases fit TRBD2. In germline, CDR1 is SGHAT, CDR2 FQNNGV. This CDR3 region has 18 residues. Trimming took 1 base from V and 10 from J; bases not matched to a gene: 11. The CDR3: CASSLAGRTSGGDWEQFF. In DNA, the CDR3 is TGTGCCAGCAGCTTAGCGGGAAGGACTAGCGGGGGGGACTGGGAGCAGTTCTTC.

V gene TRBV2 combines with J gene TRBJ1-5; 8 positions agree with TRBD1. Germline CDR1 SNHLY, CDR2 FYNNEI. V shed 4 bases, J shed 4 bases, and the junction held 3 bases outside the gene matches. The CDR3 sequence is 14 residues long. CDR3 sequence (DNA): TGTGCCAGCAGTGCCTGGACAGGGAATCAGCCCCAGCATTTT. This gives the protein CASSAWTGNQPQHF.

The chain employs TRBV5-1 and TRBJ1-4, with a weak D call TRBD1 (5 bases). The CDR3 length is 15 residues. CDR1 and CDR2 (germline): SGHRS, YFSETQ. The V and J ends lost 6 bases and 5 bases respectively, with 17 bases between them. As DNA, the CDR3 is TGCGCCAGCACCCTCGGGAGGGGCCCAAATGAAAAACTGTTTTTT. Protein sequence: CASTLGRGPNEKLFF.

The chain combines TRBV27 with TRBJ1-6; tentative D call: TRBD1 (6 bases). Germline V gene lookup returns CDR1 MNHEY and CDR2 SMNVEV (reference sequence). The CDR3 contains 16 residues. V was shortened by 9 bases and J by 9 bases, with 24 bases between the two germline ends. The CDR3 sequence: CARKVWPRGKGSPLHF. DNA for the CDR3: TGTGCCAGGAAAGTTTGGCCCAGGGGAAAGGGTTCACCCCTCCACTTT.

V is TRBV5-6 and J is TRBJ1-1, with D unresolved. V was cut by 0 bases and J by 1 base, with 10 bases left in between. This CDR3 has 15 residues. CDR1 is SGHDT and CDR2 is YYEEEE in the germline V gene. CDR3 DNA: TGTGCCAGCAGCTTGGTGGCAGCTGGGAACACTGAAGCTTTCTTT. This translates into CASSLVAAGNTEAFF.

The CDR3 loop reads CASIRRRDQQQPQHF. As DNA, the CDR3 is TGTGCCAGCATTCGACGGAGGGATCAGCAGCAGCCCCAGCATTTT. The chain uses TRBV6-5 and TRBJ1-5; no definite D call. Trimming took 7 bases from V and 7 from J, leaving 20 bases between them. CDR1 is MNHEY, CDR2 SVGAGI, per germline. The length of the CDR3 is 15 residues.

The chain is built from TRBV14 and TRBJ2-7; D is perhaps TRBD1 (6 bases). Germline V CDR1 and CDR2: SGHDN, FVKESK. V was pared by 2 bases and J by 6 bases, with 11 bases between. The length of the CDR3 is 13 residues. CDR3 residues: CASSQLTGTEQYF. The CDR3 DNA is TGTGCCAGCAGCCAACTAACAGGGACCGAGCAGTACTTC.

The chain carries TRBV20-1 and TRBJ2-3; 7 bases fit TRBD2. This CDR3 has 16 amino acids. The ends lost 3 bases at V and 5 bases at J; junction bases unmatched: 14. Germline V lookup: CDR1 DFQATT, CDR2 SNEGSKA (reference sequence). The CDR3 DNA sequence: TGCAGTGCTAGTGGAATTGGGGGGGGGACTGGAGATACGCAGTATTTT. It codes for CSASGIGGGTGDTQYF.